This TCR beta chain was profiled in a study of regulatory T cells in long-lasting Graves disease. The sample's time point: newly diagnosed GD, antithyroid drugs for less than 3 months. RNA from PBMCs was the source of the TCR library. An endocrinology unit in Xi'an, China, supplied the patients. The ends were cut back, 8 bases at V and 4 bases at J, with 10 bases in the middle. The germline V gene has CDR1 MDHEN and CDR2 SYDVKM. This CDR3 is 12 amino acids long. Arm-PCR of CDR3 regions and iRepertoire HTBI primers were used to build TCR beta libraries. Each CDR3 protein gets one entry after TCRdb re-called the multiplex PCR reads with MiXCR. The sample holds approximately 360,000 distinct CDR3 sequences, roughly 12% seen once. These data were likewise used in another study, on T cells in Graves' hyperthyroidism and ophthalmopathy.

The J gene is TRBJ2-3, the V gene TRBV28; D uncertain. The input for sequencing was peripheral blood mononuclear cells (PBMCs), taken at new diagnosis, from a patient treated with antithyroid drugs. The TCR originated in a woman between 18 and 29 years old with Graves disease. CDR3 bases: TGTGCCAGCTGGCATCTCGCAGATACGCAGTATTTT. This sequence encodes CASWHLADTQYF.